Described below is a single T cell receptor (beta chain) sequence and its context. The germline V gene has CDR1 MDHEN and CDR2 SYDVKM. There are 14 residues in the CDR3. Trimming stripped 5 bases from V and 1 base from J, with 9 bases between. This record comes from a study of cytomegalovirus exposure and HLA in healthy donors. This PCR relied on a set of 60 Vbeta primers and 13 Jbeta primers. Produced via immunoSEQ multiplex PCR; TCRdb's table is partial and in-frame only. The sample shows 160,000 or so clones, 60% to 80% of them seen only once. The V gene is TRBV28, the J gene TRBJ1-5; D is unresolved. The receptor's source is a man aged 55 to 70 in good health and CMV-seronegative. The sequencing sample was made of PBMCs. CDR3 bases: TGTGCCAGCAGTCTCCTCCCGAGCAATCAGCCCCAGCATTTT. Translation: CASSLLPSNQPQHF.